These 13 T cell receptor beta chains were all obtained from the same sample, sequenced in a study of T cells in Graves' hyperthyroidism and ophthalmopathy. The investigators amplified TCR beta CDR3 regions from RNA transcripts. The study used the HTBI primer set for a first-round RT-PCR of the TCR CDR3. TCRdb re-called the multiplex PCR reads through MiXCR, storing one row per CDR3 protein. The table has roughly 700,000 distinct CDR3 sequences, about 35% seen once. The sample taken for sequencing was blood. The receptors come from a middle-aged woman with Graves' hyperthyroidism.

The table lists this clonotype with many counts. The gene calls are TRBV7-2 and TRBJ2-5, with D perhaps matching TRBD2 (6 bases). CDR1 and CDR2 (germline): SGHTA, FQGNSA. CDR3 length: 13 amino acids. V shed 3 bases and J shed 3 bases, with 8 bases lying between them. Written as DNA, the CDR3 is TGTGCCAGCAGCTTGCAGCGGGAAGAGACCCAGTACTTC. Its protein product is CASSLQREETQYF. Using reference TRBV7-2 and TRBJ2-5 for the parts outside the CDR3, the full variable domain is GAGVSQSPSNKVTEKGKDVELRCDPISGHTALYWYRQSLGQGLEFLIYFQGNSAPDKSGLPSDRFSAERTGGSVSTLTIQRTQQEDSAVYLCASSLQREETQYFGPGTRLLVL.

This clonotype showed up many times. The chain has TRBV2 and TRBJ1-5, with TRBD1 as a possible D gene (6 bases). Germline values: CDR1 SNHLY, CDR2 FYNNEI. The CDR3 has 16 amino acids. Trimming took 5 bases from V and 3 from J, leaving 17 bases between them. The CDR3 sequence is CASSLGGGVVNQPQHF. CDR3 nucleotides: TGTGCCAGCAGTTTAGGGGGGGGAGTTGTCAATCAGCCCCAGCATTTT.

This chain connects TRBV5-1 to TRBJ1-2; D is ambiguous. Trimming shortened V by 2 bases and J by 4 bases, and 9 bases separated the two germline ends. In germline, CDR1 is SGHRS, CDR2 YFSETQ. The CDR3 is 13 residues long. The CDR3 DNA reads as TGCGCCAGCAGCTTCGAAGGGCCCTATGGCTACACCTTC. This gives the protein CASSFEGPYGYTF.

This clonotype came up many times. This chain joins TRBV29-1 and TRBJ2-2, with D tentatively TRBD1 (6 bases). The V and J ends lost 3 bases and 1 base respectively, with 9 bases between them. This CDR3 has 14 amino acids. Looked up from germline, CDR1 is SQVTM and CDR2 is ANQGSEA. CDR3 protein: CSVDGGQNTGELFF. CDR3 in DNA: TGCAGCGTTGATGGGGGACAGAACACCGGGGAGCTGTTTTTT.

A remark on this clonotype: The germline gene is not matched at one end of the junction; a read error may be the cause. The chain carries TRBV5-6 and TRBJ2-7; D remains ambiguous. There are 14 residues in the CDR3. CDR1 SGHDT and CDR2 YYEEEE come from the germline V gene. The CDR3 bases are TGCGCCAGCAGCCAAGATAAGTACTGGTACGAGCAGTACTTC. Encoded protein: CASSQDKYWYEQYF.

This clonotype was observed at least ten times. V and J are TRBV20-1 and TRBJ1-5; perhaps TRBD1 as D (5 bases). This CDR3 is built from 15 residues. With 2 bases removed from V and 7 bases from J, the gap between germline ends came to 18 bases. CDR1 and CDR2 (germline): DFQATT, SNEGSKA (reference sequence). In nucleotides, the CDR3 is TGCAGTGCTAGACTACGGGACGGGCTCACCCAGCCCCAGCATTTT. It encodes CSARLRDGLTQPQHF.

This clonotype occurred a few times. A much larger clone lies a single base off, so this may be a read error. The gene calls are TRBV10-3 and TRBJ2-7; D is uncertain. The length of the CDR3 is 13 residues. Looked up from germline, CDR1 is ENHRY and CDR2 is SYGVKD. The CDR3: CATSDGGPYEQYF. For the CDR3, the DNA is TGTGCCACCAGTGATGGCGGTCCCTACGAGCAGTACTTC.

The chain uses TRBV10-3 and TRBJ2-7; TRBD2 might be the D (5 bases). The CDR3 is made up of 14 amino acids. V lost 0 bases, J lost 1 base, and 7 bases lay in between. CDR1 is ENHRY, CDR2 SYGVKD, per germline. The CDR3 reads CAISESGASYEQYF. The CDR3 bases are TGTGCCATCAGTGAGTCGGGAGCTTCCTACGAGCAGTACTTC.

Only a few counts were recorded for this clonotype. This chain's CDR3 is CATSREQTNTEAFF. The CDR3 DNA sequence: TGTGCCACCAGCAGAGAACAGACGAACACTGAAGCTTTCTTT. This chain joins TRBV15 and TRBJ1-1, with D hard to call. CDR1 and CDR2 from the germline V gene are LNHNV and YYDKDF (reference sequence). The CDR3 has 14 residues. Trimming cost V 0 bases and J 1 base, with 6 bases left between them.

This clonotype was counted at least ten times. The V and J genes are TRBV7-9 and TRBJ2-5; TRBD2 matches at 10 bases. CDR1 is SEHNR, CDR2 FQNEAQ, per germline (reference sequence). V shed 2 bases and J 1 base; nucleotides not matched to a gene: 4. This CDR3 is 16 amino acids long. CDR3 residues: CASSLRTSGAQETQYF. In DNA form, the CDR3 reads TGTGCCAGCAGCTTAAGAACTAGCGGGGCCCAAGAGACCCAGTACTTC.

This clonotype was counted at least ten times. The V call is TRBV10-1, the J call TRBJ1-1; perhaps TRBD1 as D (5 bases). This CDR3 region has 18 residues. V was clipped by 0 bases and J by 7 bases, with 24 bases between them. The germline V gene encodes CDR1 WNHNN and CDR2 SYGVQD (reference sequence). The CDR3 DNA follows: TGCGCCAGCAGTGAGTCGACCTTTGGGGTCTCGGGAGGGGATGAAGCTTTCTTT. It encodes CASSESTFGVSGGDEAFF.

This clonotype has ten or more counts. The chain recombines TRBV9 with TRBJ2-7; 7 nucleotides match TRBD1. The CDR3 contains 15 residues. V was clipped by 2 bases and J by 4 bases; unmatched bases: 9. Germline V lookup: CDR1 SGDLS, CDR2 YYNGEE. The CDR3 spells CASSVTGMGGYEQYF. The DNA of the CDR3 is TGTGCCAGCAGCGTGACAGGGATGGGTGGTTACGAGCAGTACTTC.

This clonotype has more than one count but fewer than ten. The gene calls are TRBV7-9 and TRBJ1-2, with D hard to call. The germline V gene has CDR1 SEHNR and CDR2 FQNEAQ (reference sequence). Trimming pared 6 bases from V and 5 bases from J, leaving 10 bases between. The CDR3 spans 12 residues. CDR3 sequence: CASSYKGYGYTF. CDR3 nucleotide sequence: TGTGCCAGCAGTTATAAAGGATATGGCTACACCTTC.